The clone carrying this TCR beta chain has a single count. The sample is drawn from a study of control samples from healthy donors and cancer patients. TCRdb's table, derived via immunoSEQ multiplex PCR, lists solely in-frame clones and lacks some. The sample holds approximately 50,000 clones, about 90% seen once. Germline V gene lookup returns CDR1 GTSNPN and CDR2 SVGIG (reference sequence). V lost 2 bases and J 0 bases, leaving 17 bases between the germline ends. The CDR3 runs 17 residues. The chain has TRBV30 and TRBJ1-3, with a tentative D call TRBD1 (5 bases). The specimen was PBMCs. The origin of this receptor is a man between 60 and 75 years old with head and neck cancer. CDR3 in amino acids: CAWSIHRTPSSGNTIYF. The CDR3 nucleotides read TGTGCCTGGAGTATTCACAGGACACCGAGCTCTGGAAACACCATATATTTT.